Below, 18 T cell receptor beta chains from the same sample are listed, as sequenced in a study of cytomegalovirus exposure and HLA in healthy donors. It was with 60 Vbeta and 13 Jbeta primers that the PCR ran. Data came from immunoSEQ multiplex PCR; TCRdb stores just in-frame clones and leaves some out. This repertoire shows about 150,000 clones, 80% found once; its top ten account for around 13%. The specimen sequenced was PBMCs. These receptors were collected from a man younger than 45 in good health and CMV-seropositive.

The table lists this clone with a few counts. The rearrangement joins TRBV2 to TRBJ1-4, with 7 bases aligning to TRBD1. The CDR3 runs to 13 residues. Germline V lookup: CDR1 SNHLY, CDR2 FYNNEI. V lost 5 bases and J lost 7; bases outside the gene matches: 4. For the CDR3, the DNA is TGTGCCAGCAGTACAGGGGTCCGTGAAAAACTGTTTTTT. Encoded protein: CASSTGVREKLFF.

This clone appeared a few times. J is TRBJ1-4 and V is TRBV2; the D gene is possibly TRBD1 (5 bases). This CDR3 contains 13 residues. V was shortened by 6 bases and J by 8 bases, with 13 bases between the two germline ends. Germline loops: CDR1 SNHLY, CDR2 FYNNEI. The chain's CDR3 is CASSGGVGEKLFF. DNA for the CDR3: TGTGCCAGCAGCGGGGGAGTTGGGGAAAAACTGTTTTTT.

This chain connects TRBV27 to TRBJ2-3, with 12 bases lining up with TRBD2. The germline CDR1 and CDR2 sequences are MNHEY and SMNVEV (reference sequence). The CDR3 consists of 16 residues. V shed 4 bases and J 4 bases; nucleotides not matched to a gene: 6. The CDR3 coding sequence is TGTGCCAGCAGTTCCGGACTAGCGGGATGGCCAGATACGCAGTATTTT. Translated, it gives CASSSGLAGWPDTQYF.

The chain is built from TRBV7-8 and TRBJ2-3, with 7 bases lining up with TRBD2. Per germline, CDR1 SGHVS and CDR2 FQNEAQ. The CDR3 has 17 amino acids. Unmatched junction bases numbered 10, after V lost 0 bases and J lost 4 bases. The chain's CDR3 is CASSLAFGGGRSDTQYF. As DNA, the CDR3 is TGTGCCAGCAGCTTAGCGTTCGGAGGCGGGAGATCAGATACGCAGTATTTT.

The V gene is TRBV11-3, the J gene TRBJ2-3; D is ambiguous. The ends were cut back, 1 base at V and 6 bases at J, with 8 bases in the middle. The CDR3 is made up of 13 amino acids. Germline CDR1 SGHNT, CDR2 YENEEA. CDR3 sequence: CASSLGPRDTQYF. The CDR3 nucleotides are TGTGCCAGCAGCTTAGGTCCGAGGGATACGCAGTATTTT.

The CDR3 DNA is TGTGCCAGCAGTCCAGGAACCACAGATACGCAGTATTTT. Its translation: CASSPGTTDTQYF. This chain connects TRBV27 to TRBJ2-3; D remains ambiguous. The CDR3 is made up of 13 amino acids. Per the germline V gene, CDR1 is MNHEY and CDR2 is SMNVEV (reference sequence). Trimming took off 5 bases at V and 2 bases at J, with 8 bases between the two ends.

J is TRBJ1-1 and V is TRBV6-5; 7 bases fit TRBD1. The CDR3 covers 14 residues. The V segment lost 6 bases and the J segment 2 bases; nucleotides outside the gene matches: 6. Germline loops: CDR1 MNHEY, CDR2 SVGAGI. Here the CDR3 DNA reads TGTGCCAGCAGGATGGGACAGATTAACACTGAAGCTTTCTTT. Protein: CASRMGQINTEAFF.

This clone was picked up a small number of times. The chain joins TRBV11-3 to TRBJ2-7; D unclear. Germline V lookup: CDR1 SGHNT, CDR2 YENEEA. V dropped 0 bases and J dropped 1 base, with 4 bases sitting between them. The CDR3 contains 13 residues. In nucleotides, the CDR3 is TGTGCCAGCAGCTTAGAAACTTCCTACGAGCAGTACTTC. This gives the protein CASSLETSYEQYF.

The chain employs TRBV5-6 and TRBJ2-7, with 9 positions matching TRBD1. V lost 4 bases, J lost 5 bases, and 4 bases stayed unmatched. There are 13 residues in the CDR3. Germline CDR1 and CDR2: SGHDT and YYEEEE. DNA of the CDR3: TGTGCCAGCAGCACGGACAGGGGAGACGAGCAGTACTTC. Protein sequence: CASSTDRGDEQYF.

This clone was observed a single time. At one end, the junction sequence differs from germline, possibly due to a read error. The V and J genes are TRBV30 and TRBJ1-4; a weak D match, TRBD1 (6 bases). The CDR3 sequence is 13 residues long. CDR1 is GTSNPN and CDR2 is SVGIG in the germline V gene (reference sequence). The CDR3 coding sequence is TGTGCCTGGAGTACAGGGCCTAACGAAAAACTGTTTTTT. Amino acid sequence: CAWSTGPNEKLFF.

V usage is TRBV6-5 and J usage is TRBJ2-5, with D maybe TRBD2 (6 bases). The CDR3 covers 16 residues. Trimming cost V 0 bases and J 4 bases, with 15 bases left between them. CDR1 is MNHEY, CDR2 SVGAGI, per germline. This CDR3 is CASSYSGTGSGETQYF. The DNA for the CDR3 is TGTGCCAGCAGTTACTCCGGGACTGGTAGCGGAGAGACCCAGTACTTC.

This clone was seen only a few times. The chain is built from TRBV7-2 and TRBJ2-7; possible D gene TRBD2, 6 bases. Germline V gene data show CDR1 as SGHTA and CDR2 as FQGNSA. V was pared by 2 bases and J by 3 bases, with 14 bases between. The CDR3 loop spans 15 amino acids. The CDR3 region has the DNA TGTGCCAGCAGCTTACGGGGTGCGGGGAACTACGAGCAGTACTTC. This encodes CASSLRGAGNYEQYF. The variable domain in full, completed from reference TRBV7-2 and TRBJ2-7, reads GAGVSQSPSNKVTEKGKDVELRCDPISGHTALYWYRQSLGQGLEFLIYFQGNSAPDKSGLPSDRFSAERTGGSVSTLTIQRTQQEDSAVYLCASSLRGAGNYEQYFGPGTRLTVT.

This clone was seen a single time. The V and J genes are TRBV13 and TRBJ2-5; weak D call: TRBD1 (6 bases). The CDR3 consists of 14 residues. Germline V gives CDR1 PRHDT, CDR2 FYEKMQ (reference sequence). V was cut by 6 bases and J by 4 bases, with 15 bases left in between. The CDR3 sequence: CASSLKGTLETQYF. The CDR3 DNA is TGTGCCAGCAGTCTAAAAGGGACACTAGAGACCCAGTACTTC.

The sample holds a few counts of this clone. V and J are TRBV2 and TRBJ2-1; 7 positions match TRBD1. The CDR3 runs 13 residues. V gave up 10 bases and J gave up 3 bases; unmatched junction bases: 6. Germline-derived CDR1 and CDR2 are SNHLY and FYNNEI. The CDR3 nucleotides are TGTGCCATCCGGACAGGAGACTACAATGAGCAGTTCTTC. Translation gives CAIRTGDYNEQFF.

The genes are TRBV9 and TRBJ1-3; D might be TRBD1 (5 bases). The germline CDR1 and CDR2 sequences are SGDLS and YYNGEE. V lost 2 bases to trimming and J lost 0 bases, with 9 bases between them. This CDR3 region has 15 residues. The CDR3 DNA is TGTGCCAGCAGCGTCCAGGGAAACTCTGGAAACACCATATATTTT. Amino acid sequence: CASSVQGNSGNTIYF.

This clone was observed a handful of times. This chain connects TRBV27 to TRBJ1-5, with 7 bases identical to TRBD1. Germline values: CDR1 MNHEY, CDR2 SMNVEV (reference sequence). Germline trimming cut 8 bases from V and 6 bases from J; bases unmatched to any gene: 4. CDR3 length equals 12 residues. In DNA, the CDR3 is TGTGCCAGCGGGAAGGGGGCTCAGCCCCAGCATTTT. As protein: CASGKGAQPQHF.

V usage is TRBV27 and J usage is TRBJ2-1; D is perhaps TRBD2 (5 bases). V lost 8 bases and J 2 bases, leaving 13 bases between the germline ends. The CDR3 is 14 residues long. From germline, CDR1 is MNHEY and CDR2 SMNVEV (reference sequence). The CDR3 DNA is TGTGCCAGCCGGGAAGGAGTGCCCTACAATGAGCAGTTCTTC. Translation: CASREGVPYNEQFF.

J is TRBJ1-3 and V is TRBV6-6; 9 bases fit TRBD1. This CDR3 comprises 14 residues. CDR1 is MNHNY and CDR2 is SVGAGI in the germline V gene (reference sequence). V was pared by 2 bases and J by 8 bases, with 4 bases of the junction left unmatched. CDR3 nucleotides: TGTGCCAGCAGTTACGGGACAGGGAGCGACACCATATATTTT. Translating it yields CASSYGTGSDTIYF.